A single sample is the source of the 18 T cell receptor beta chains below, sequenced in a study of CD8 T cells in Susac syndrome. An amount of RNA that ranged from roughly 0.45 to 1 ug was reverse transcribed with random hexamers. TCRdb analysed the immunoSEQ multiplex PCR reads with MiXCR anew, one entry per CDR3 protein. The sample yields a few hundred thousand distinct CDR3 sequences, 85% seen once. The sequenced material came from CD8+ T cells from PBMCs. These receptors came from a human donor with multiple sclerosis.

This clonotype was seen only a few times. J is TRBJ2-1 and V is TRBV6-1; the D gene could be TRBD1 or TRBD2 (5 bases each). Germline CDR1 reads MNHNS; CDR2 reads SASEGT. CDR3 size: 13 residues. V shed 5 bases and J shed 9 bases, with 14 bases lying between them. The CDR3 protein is CASSLGADTEQFF. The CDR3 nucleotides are TGTGCCAGCAGTCTCGGGGCCGATACTGAGCAGTTCTTC.

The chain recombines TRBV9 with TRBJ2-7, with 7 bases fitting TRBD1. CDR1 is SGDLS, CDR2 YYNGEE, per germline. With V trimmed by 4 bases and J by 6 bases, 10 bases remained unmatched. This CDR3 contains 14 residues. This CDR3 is CASSSRTGLSEQYF. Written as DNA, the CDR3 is TGTGCCAGCAGCTCCCGGACAGGCTTGTCCGAGCAGTACTTC.

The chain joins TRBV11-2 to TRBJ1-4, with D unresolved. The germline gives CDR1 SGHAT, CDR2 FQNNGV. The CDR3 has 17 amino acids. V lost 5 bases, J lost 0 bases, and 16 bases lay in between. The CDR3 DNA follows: TGTGCCAGCAGCATTAAGGCCCTACCTACAACTAATGAAAAACTGTTTTTT. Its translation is CASSIKALPTTNEKLFF.

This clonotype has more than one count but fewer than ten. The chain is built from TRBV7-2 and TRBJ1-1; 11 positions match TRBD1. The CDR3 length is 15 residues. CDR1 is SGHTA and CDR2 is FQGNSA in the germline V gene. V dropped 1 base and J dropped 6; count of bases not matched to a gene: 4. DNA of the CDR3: TGTGCCAGCAGCTTAGACCCGGGACAGGGGGCTGAAGCTTTCTTT. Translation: CASSLDPGQGAEAFF.

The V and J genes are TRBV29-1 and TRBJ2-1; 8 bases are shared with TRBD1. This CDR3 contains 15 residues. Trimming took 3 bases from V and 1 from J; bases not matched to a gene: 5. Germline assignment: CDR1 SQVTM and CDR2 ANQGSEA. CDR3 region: CSVDPTGVSYNEQFF. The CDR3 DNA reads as TGCAGCGTTGACCCGACAGGGGTTTCCTACAATGAGCAGTTCTTC.

The DNA for the CDR3 is TGTGCCAGTAGCTCCGACGCTGGAAACACCATATATTTT. Its protein product is CASSSDAGNTIYF. V gene TRBV19 combines with J gene TRBJ1-3; D uncertain. CDR3 size: 13 residues. Looked up from germline, CDR1 is LNHDA and CDR2 is SQIVND (reference sequence). The ends were cut back, 6 bases at V and 2 bases at J, with 8 bases in the middle.

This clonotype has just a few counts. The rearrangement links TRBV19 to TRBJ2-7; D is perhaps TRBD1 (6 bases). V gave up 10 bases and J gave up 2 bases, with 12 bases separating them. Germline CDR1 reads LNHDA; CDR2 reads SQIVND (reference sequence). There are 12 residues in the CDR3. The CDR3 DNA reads TGTGCCAATCAGGACAGACCCTACGAGCAGTACTTC. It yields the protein CANQDRPYEQYF.

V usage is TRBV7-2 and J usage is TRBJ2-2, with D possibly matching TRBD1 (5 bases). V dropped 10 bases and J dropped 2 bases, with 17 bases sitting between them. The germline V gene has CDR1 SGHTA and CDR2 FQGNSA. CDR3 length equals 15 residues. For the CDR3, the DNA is TGTGCCAACCCAAAGTCAGGGTCCAACACCGGGGAGCTGTTTTTT. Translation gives CANPKSGSNTGELFF.

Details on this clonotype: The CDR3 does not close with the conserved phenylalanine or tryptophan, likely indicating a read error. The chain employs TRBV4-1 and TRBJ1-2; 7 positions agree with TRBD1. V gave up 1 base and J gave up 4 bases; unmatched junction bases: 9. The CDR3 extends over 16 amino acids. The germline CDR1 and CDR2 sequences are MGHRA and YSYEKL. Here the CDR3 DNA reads TGCGCCAGCAGCCAAGTTCCAGGGGGTAGGGGCTATGGCTACACCATC. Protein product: CASSQVPGGRGYGYTI.

The CDR3 coding sequence is TGTGCCAGCAGCCAAGATGGTAGCCGAGACAATGAGCAGTTCTTC. It specifies CASSQDGSRDNEQFF. This rearrangement joins TRBV3-1 to TRBJ2-1; D is unclear. Germline V gene data show CDR1 as LGHDT and CDR2 as YNNKEL (reference sequence). The CDR3 runs to 15 residues. The V and J ends lost 0 bases and 5 bases respectively, with 11 bases between them.

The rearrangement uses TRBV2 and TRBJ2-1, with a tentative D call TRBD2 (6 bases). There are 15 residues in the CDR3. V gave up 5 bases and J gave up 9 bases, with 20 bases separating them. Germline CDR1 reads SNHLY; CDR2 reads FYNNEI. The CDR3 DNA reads TGTGCCAGCAGTAGATGGGAGGAGGGTTTAAGTGAGCAGTTCTTC. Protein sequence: CASSRWEEGLSEQFF.

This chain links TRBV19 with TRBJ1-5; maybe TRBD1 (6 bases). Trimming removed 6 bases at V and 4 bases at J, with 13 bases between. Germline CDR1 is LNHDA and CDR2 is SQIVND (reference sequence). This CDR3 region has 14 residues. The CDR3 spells CASSPGTNNQPQHF. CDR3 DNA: TGTGCCAGTAGCCCCGGGACAAATAATCAGCCCCAGCATTTT.

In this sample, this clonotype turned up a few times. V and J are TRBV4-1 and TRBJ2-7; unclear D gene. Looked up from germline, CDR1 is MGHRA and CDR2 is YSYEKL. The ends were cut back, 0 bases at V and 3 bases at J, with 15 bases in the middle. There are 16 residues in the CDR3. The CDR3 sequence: CASSQDSLSASYEQYF. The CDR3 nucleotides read TGCGCCAGCAGCCAAGATTCTTTGTCAGCAAGCTACGAGCAGTACTTC.

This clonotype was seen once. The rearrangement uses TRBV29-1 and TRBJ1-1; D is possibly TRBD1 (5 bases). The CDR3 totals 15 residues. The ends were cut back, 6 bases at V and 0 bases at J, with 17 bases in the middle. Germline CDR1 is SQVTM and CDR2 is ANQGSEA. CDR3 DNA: TGCAGCGTCACCTGGGACCGCGCCTTGAACACTGAAGCTTTCTTT. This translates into CSVTWDRALNTEAFF.

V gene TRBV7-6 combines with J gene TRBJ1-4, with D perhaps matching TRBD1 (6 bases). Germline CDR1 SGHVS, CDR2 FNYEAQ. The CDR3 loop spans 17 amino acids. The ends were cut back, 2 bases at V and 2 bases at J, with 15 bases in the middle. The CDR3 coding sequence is TGTGCCAGCAGCTTATACCAGGGGCCGGGGACTAATGAAAAACTGTTTTTT. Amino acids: CASSLYQGPGTNEKLFF.

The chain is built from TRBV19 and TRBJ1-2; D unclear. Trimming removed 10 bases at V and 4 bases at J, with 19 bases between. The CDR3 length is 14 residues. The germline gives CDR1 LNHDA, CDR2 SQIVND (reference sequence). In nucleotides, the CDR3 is TGTGCCACCGACCACCGGTCGGGAGGCTATGGCTACACCTTC. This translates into CATDHRSGGYGYTF.

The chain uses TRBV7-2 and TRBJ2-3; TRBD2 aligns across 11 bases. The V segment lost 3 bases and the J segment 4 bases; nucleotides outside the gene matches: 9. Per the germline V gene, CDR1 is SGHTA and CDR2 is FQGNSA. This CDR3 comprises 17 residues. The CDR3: CASSFHGTSGPSDTQYF. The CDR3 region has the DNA TGTGCCAGCAGCTTCCACGGGACTAGCGGCCCCTCAGATACGCAGTATTTT.

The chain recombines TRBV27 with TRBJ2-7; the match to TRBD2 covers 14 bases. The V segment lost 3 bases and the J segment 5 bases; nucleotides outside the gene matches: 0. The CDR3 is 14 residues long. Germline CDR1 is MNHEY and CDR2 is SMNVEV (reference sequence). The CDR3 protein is CASSLGLAGDEQYF. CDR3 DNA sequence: TGTGCCAGCAGTTTGGGACTAGCGGGAGACGAGCAGTACTTC.